The rows below give T cell receptor beta chains drawn from one sample of a study of shared clonotypes between healthy human individuals. Data came from immunoSEQ multiplex PCR; TCRdb stores just in-frame clones and leaves some out. The table includes 2 million to 2.5 million clones, 90% to 97% detected once. The sequenced sample consisted of naive CD4+ T cells sorted from blood. These receptor sequences come from a man between 18 and 35 years old in good health. CDR3s include the opening cysteine and the closing phenylalanine or tryptophan. D genes are given only for firm matches. Rows give clone size only sometimes, using once, few, many, or a class for an expanded clone.

V gene: TRBV7-2; D gene: NA; J gene: TRBJ1-1; clone size: NA; CDR3 protein: CASSLYQGNTEAFF; CDR3 DNA: TGTGCCAGCAGCTTATATCAGGGAAACACTGAAGCTTTCTTT
V gene: TRBV9; D gene: NA; J gene: TRBJ1-5; clone size: NA; CDR3 protein: CASSPRGGVQPQHF; CDR3 DNA: TGTGCCAGCAGCCCGCGGGGGGGCGTTCAGCCCCAGCATTTT
V gene: TRBV2; D gene: NA; J gene: TRBJ2-7; clone size: NA; CDR3 protein: CASRVGGQHEQYF; CDR3 DNA: TGTGCCAGCCGAGTGGGGGGGCAGCACGAGCAGTACTTC
V gene: TRBV30; D gene: NA; J gene: TRBJ2-3; clone size: NA; CDR3 protein: CAWSTGLRTDTQYF; CDR3 DNA: TGTGCCTGGAGTACAGGGCTTCGCACAGATACGCAGTATTTT
V gene: TRBV19; D gene: TRBD2; J gene: TRBJ2-2; clone size: NA; CDR3 protein: CASSGTSGTSTGELFF; CDR3 DNA: TGTGCCAGTAGTGGGACTAGCGGGACTAGCACCGGGGAGCTGTTTTTT
V gene: TRBV5-1; D gene: NA; J gene: TRBJ2-3; clone size: NA; CDR3 protein: CASSLVPDAQYF; CDR3 DNA: TGCGCCAGCAGCTTGGTACCCGATGCGCAGTATTTT
V gene: TRBV4-3; D gene: NA; J gene: TRBJ1-5; clone size: NA; CDR3 protein: CASSQDRGQPQHF; CDR3 DNA: TGCGCCAGCAGCCAAGATCGAGGTCAGCCCCAGCATTTT
V gene: TRBV4-2; D gene: NA; J gene: TRBJ2-3; clone size: NA; CDR3 protein: CASSEQGVGVTQYF; CDR3 DNA: TGTGCCAGCAGCGAACAGGGCGTCGGGGTTACGCAGTATTTT
V gene: TRBV5-1; D gene: NA; J gene: TRBJ2-7; clone size: NA; CDR3 protein: CASSFGGLTDLYEQYF; CDR3 DNA: TGCGCCAGCAGCTTTGGTGGTCTGACCGATCTCTACGAGCAGTACTTC
V gene: TRBV5-1; D gene: TRBD1; J gene: TRBJ1-5; clone size: NA; CDR3 protein: CASSLGTGLNQPQHF; CDR3 DNA: TGCGCCAGCAGCTTGGGGACAGGTTTGAATCAGCCCCAGCATTTT
V gene: TRBV4-1; D gene: TRBD2; J gene: TRBJ2-1; clone size: NA; CDR3 protein: CASSQEEITGTSRYNEQFF; CDR3 DNA: TGCGCCAGCAGCCAAGAGGAAATTACCGGGACTAGTAGATACAATGAGCAGTTCTTC
V gene: TRBV5-4; D gene: NA; J gene: TRBJ2-4; clone size: NA; CDR3 protein: CASSQDAGLAKNIQYF; CDR3 DNA: TGTGCCAGCAGCCAGGACGCAGGACTAGCCAAAAACATTCAGTACTTC
V gene: TRBV28; D gene: NA; J gene: TRBJ2-1; clone size: NA; CDR3 protein: CASSLSAGEQFF; CDR3 DNA: TGTGCCAGCAGTTTATCGGCGGGGGAGCAGTTCTTC
V gene: TRBV28; D gene: NA; J gene: TRBJ2-7; clone size: NA; CDR3 protein: CASSGFRGEGSYEQYF; CDR3 DNA: TGTGCCAGCAGTGGATTTAGGGGGGAGGGTTCCTACGAGCAGTACTTC
V gene: TRBV30; D gene: NA; J gene: TRBJ1-1; clone size: NA; CDR3 protein: CAWSIEVEAFF; CDR3 DNA: TGTGCCTGGAGTATTGAGGTTGAAGCTTTCTTT
V gene: TRBV6-6; D gene: TRBD2; J gene: TRBJ2-7; clone size: NA; CDR3 protein: CASGVLAFYEQYF; CDR3 DNA: TGTGCCAGCGGGGTACTAGCGTTCTACGAGCAGTACTTC
V gene: TRBV6-6; D gene: NA; J gene: TRBJ2-7; clone size: once; CDR3 protein: CASSYSAGVFSEQYF; CDR3 DNA: TGTGCCAGCAGTTACTCGGCAGGGGTGTTTAGCGAGCAGTACTTC
V gene: TRBV10-3; D gene: TRBD2; J gene: TRBJ2-7; clone size: NA; CDR3 protein: CAISAGLADSYEQYF; CDR3 DNA: TGTGCCATCAGTGCAGGACTAGCGGACTCCTACGAGCAGTACTTC
V gene: TRBV2; D gene: NA; J gene: TRBJ2-7; clone size: NA; CDR3 protein: CASSDRSYEQYF; CDR3 DNA: TGTGCCAGCAGTGATAGGTCCTACGAGCAGTACTTC
V gene: TRBV19; D gene: NA; J gene: TRBJ2-2; clone size: once; CDR3 protein: CASKVGTNTGELFF; CDR3 DNA: TGTGCCAGTAAGGTCGGGACGAACACCGGGGAGCTGTTTTTT
V gene: TRBV28; D gene: TRBD2; J gene: TRBJ2-5; clone size: NA; CDR3 protein: CASRPPGLAPYQETQYF; CDR3 DNA: TGTGCCAGCAGACCACCGGGACTAGCGCCCTATCAAGAGACCCAGTACTTC
V gene: TRBV7-9; D gene: NA; J gene: TRBJ2-7; clone size: NA; CDR3 protein: CASSLDRGGQSEQYF; CDR3 DNA: TGTGCCAGCAGCTTAGACAGGGGAGGCCAGAGCGAGCAGTACTTC
V gene: TRBV6-1; D gene: TRBD1; J gene: TRBJ1-1; clone size: NA; CDR3 protein: CASRGTGIWNTEAFF; CDR3 DNA: TGTGCCAGCAGGGGGACAGGGATCTGGAACACTGAAGCTTTCTTT
V gene: TRBV19; D gene: NA; J gene: TRBJ2-1; clone size: NA; CDR3 protein: CASSTTKLDLGINEQFF; CDR3 DNA: TGTGCCAGTAGTACTACTAAACTAGATTTGGGGATAAATGAGCAGTTCTTC
V gene: TRBV11-2; D gene: TRBD2; J gene: TRBJ2-7; clone size: NA; CDR3 protein: CASSLLPGGSYEQYF; CDR3 DNA: TGTGCCAGCAGCTTATTGCCGGGAGGTTCCTACGAGCAGTACTTC
V gene: TRBV15; D gene: TRBD2; J gene: TRBJ2-7; clone size: NA; CDR3 protein: CATSRAGLAASYEQYF; CDR3 DNA: TGTGCCACCAGCAGAGCCGGACTAGCGGCATCCTACGAGCAGTACTTC
V gene: TRBV6-1; D gene: NA; J gene: TRBJ2-5; clone size: NA; CDR3 protein: CASSDGQETQYF; CDR3 DNA: TGTGCCAGCAGTGACGGGCAAGAGACCCAGTACTTC
V gene: TRBV4-1; D gene: NA; J gene: TRBJ1-2; clone size: NA; CDR3 protein: CASSQAQGNYGYTF; CDR3 DNA: TGCGCCAGCAGCCAGGCTCAGGGGAACTATGGCTACACCTTC
V gene: TRBV27; D gene: TRBD1; J gene: TRBJ1-2; clone size: NA; CDR3 protein: CASSSRTGLYGYTF; CDR3 DNA: TGTGCCAGCAGTTCTCGGACAGGACTCTATGGCTACACCTTC
V gene: TRBV6-5; D gene: NA; J gene: TRBJ2-7; clone size: NA; CDR3 protein: CASSYSRGVYEQYF; CDR3 DNA: TGTGCCAGCAGTTACTCGAGAGGGGTCTACGAGCAGTACTTC
V gene: TRBV30; D gene: TRBD2; J gene: TRBJ2-5; clone size: NA; CDR3 protein: CAWRTGLAGRGETQYF; CDR3 DNA: TGTGCCTGGAGAACAGGACTAGCGGGGCGTGGAGAGACCCAGTACTTC
V gene: TRBV6-5; D gene: NA; J gene: TRBJ2-3; clone size: NA; CDR3 protein: CASSYSGAGTDTQYF; CDR3 DNA: TGTGCCAGCAGTTACTCCGGGGCAGGGACAGATACGCAGTATTTT
V gene: TRBV2; D gene: NA; J gene: TRBJ2-2; clone size: NA; CDR3 protein: CASRGGLPAGELFF; CDR3 DNA: TGTGCCAGCAGAGGAGGCCTTCCTGCCGGGGAGCTGTTTTTT
V gene: TRBV6-1; D gene: NA; J gene: TRBJ2-7; clone size: NA; CDR3 protein: CASVIKGPKNEQYF; CDR3 DNA: TGTGCCAGCGTAATCAAGGGTCCGAAGAACGAGCAGTACTTC
V gene: TRBV19; D gene: TRBD2; J gene: TRBJ2-7; clone size: NA; CDR3 protein: CASSKGLDIYEQYF; CDR3 DNA: TGTGCCAGTAGCAAAGGACTAGATATCTACGAGCAGTACTTC
V gene: TRBV19; D gene: NA; J gene: TRBJ1-5; clone size: NA; CDR3 protein: CASSIGKAGGRNQPQHF; CDR3 DNA: TGTGCCAGTAGTATAGGTAAGGCCGGGGGCCGCAATCAGCCCCAGCATTTT
V gene: TRBV9; D gene: TRBD2; J gene: TRBJ2-3; clone size: once; CDR3 protein: CASSVGPSGSLTDTQYF; CDR3 DNA: TGTGCCAGCAGCGTAGGCCCTAGCGGGAGCCTCACAGATACGCAGTATTTT
V gene: TRBV18; D gene: NA; J gene: TRBJ2-3; clone size: NA; CDR3 protein: CASSPIAGAVDTQYF; CDR3 DNA: TGTGCCAGCTCACCAATAGCAGGGGCTGTAGATACGCAGTATTTT
V gene: TRBV6-1; D gene: NA; J gene: TRBJ1-4; clone size: NA; CDR3 protein: CASSEGGAGEKLFF; CDR3 DNA: TGTGCCAGCAGTGAAGGGGGCGCAGGGGAAAAACTGTTTTTT
V gene: TRBV6-1; D gene: NA; J gene: TRBJ1-3; clone size: NA; CDR3 protein: CASSGAVGNTIYF; CDR3 DNA: TGTGCCAGCAGTGGGGCGGTGGGAAACACCATATATTTT
V gene: TRBV18; D gene: TRBD1; J gene: TRBJ1-3; clone size: NA; CDR3 protein: CASSPLVVGQGYSGNTIYF; CDR3 DNA: TGTGCCAGCTCACCCCTGGTGGTGGGACAGGGCTACTCTGGAAACACCATATATTTT
V gene: TRBV5-1; D gene: NA; J gene: TRBJ2-5; clone size: NA; CDR3 protein: CASSLGGQETQYF; CDR3 DNA: TGCGCCAGCAGCTTAGGGGGCCAAGAGACCCAGTACTTC
V gene: TRBV5-1; D gene: NA; J gene: TRBJ1-1; clone size: NA; CDR3 protein: CASSPAGGYGNEAFF; CDR3 DNA: TGCGCCAGCAGCCCCGCGGGAGGGTACGGGAATGAAGCTTTCTTT
V gene: TRBV25-1; D gene: NA; J gene: TRBJ1-4; clone size: NA; CDR3 protein: CASSEPGYNEKLFF; CDR3 DNA: TGTGCCAGCAGTGAGCCAGGATATAATGAAAAACTGTTTTTT
V gene: TRBV7-9; D gene: NA; J gene: TRBJ1-1; clone size: NA; CDR3 protein: CASSSDANTEAFF; CDR3 DNA: TGTGCCAGCAGCTCGGACGCTAACACTGAAGCTTTCTTT
V gene: TRBV5-1; D gene: TRBD1; J gene: TRBJ1-5; clone size: NA; CDR3 protein: CASSLDGTGPQPQHF; CDR3 DNA: TGCGCCAGCAGCTTGGATGGGACAGGTCCTCAGCCCCAGCATTTT
V gene: TRBV7-2; D gene: NA; J gene: TRBJ1-2; clone size: NA; CDR3 protein: CASSLDDPYGYTF; CDR3 DNA: TGTGCCAGCAGCTTGGACGATCCCTATGGCTACACCTTC
V gene: TRBV6-5; D gene: NA; J gene: TRBJ2-5; clone size: NA; CDR3 protein: CASSPGGETQYF; CDR3 DNA: TGTGCCAGCAGCCCCGGGGGAGAGACCCAGTACTTC
V gene: TRBV7-2; D gene: NA; J gene: TRBJ2-4; clone size: NA; CDR3 protein: CASSITGTSHIQYF; CDR3 DNA: TGTGCCAGCAGCATAACCGGAACCTCGCACATTCAGTACTTC
V gene: TRBV11-2; D gene: TRBD2; J gene: TRBJ2-1; clone size: NA; CDR3 protein: CASSIGTSGIYEQFF; CDR3 DNA: TGTGCCAGCAGCATCGGGACTAGCGGGATCTATGAGCAGTTCTTC
V gene: TRBV5-1; D gene: NA; J gene: TRBJ2-5; clone size: NA; CDR3 protein: CASSYGPRRGQRQETQYF; CDR3 DNA: TGCGCCAGCAGCTATGGTCCCCGACGGGGGCAAAGACAAGAGACCCAGTACTTC
V gene: TRBV6-1; D gene: NA; J gene: TRBJ1-5; clone size: NA; CDR3 protein: CASSATRVGQPQHF; CDR3 DNA: TGTGCCAGCAGCGCCACCAGGGTGGGACAGCCCCAGCATTTT
V gene: TRBV14; D gene: NA; J gene: TRBJ2-1; clone size: NA; CDR3 protein: CASSQDTFRYNEQFF; CDR3 DNA: TGTGCCAGCAGCCAAGATACTTTCCGCTACAATGAGCAGTTCTTC
V gene: TRBV10-2; D gene: NA; J gene: TRBJ1-5; clone size: few; CDR3 protein: CASSGRGVNQPQHF; CDR3 DNA: TGCGCCAGCAGTGGCAGGGGCGTCAATCAGCCCCAGCATTTT
V gene: TRBV2; D gene: TRBD1; J gene: TRBJ1-3; clone size: NA; CDR3 protein: CASREGQSVLSGNTIYF; CDR3 DNA: TGTGCCAGCAGGGAGGGACAGTCCGTCCTCTCTGGAAACACCATATATTTT
V gene: TRBV15; D gene: NA; J gene: TRBJ2-6; clone size: once; CDR3 protein: CATSREGYSGANVLTF; CDR3 DNA: TGTGCCACCAGCAGAGAAGGTTACTCTGGGGCCAACGTCCTGACTTTC
V gene: TRBV5-1; D gene: NA; J gene: TRBJ1-2; clone size: NA; CDR3 protein: CASRSGGFKDGYTF; CDR3 DNA: TGCGCCAGCCGATCTGGAGGGTTTAAGGATGGCTACACCTTC
V gene: TRBV6-1; D gene: NA; J gene: TRBJ1-2; clone size: NA; CDR3 protein: CASSEEAGYKGYTF; CDR3 DNA: TGTGCCAGCAGTGAAGAGGCAGGGTATAAGGGCTACACCTTC
V gene: TRBV9; D gene: NA; J gene: TRBJ2-7; clone size: NA; CDR3 protein: CASSVDGATYEQYF; CDR3 DNA: TGTGCCAGCAGCGTCGACGGTGCAACCTACGAGCAGTACTTC